This T cell receptor (beta chain) was observed in a study of blood T cell repertoires in COVID-19. Study context: Material from acute and convalescent COVID-19 was sourced from the United States, Italy and Spain. PBMCs, B-cell-depleted T cells, or T cells provided the cDNA or gDNA that made up the material.

Germline V gives CDR1 SGDLS, CDR2 YYNGEE. Trimming stripped 0 bases from V and 1 base from J, with 16 bases between. This CDR3 is built from 18 residues. Clones were read by immunoSEQ multiplex PCR, and TCRdb kept only the in-frame ones, dropping some. The sample has about 370,000 clones, 85% to 90% seen once. This TCR was recovered from a man between 18 and 29 years old who had recovered from COVID-19. Sequenced sample: PBMCs or T cells enriched from blood (not recorded which). The V call is TRBV9, the J call TRBJ2-2, with unresolved D. CDR3 coding DNA: TGTGCCAGCAGCGTAGCTCTACCCGAGTTTATGAACACCGGGGAGCTGTTTTTT. This sequence encodes CASSVALPEFMNTGELFF.